The 30 T cell receptor beta chains below come from one sample, sequenced in a study of siplizumab effects on memory and regulatory T cells (dated by TCRdb to between 2017 and 2020). The library was generated by the immunoSEQ multiplex PCR assay. Here the immuneACCESS table is served through TCRdb, limited to in-frame sequences with V and J called. Missing clones are a known gap in these copies; in checked studies unresolved V genes cover under half, and the rest lacks a known reason. The sample table holds some 100,000 clones, of which 94% were seen once. Clones ranked in the top ten supply roughly 0.6% of the sample. The sample was Tregs sorted from blood. These receptors were taken from a human donor in good health.

The V call is TRBV2, the J call TRBJ2-7; D call uncertain. The CDR3 loop spans 11 amino acids. V was clipped by 7 bases and J by 3 bases, with 7 bases between them. The germline CDR1 and CDR2 sequences are SNHLY and FYNNEI. The CDR3 spells CASNLGYEQYF. The CDR3 nucleotides are TGTGCCAGCAACTTAGGCTACGAGCAGTACTTC.

V gene TRBV5-4 combines with J gene TRBJ2-3; unclear D gene. The CDR3 covers 13 residues. With 2 bases removed from V and 6 bases from J, the gap between germline ends came to 10 bases. The germline V gene has CDR1 SGHNT and CDR2 YYREEE (reference sequence). DNA for the CDR3: TGTGCCAGCAGCTTACTATTCTCCGATACGCAGTATTTT. It specifies CASSLLFSDTQYF.

This rearrangement joins TRBV7-6 to TRBJ2-3, with 14 bases lining up with TRBD2. This CDR3 region has 15 residues. Germline CDR1 and CDR2: SGHVS and FNYEAQ. V dropped 5 bases and J dropped 7; count of bases not matched to a gene: 5. This CDR3 reads CASSQGLAGVNTQYF. In DNA form, the CDR3 reads TGTGCCAGCAGCCAGGGACTAGCGGGAGTAAATACGCAGTATTTT.

The rearrangement uses TRBV28 and TRBJ2-1, with 9 nucleotides matching TRBD1. The CDR3 loop spans 15 amino acids. CDR1 is MDHEN and CDR2 is SYDVKM in the germline V gene. Trimming removed 4 bases from V and 6 bases from J; junction bases left unmatched: 7. The CDR3 DNA reads as TGTGCCAGCAGTTCGCCGGGACAGGGAGGCAATGAGCAGTTCTTC. It specifies CASSSPGQGGNEQFF.

This chain connects TRBV10-2 to TRBJ2-2; TRBD1 might be the D (6 bases). Germline-derived CDR1 and CDR2 are WSHSY and SAAADI. The germline V and J ends were trimmed by 6 bases and 5 bases, with 13 bases remaining between them. The CDR3 covers 14 residues. CDR3 loop: CASSIRGATGELFF. The CDR3 DNA is TGCGCCAGCAGCATCAGGGGAGCGACCGGGGAGCTGTTTTTT.

The chain combines TRBV28 with TRBJ1-6; D is possibly TRBD1 (6 bases). Germline CDR1 reads MDHEN; CDR2 reads SYDVKM. This CDR3 contains 14 residues. Trimming removed 6 bases from V and 9 bases from J, with 15 bases in between. For the CDR3, the DNA is TGTGCCAGCAGGCCTCGGGGGCCGAGTTCACCCCTCCACTTT. Translation: CASRPRGPSSPLHF.

J is TRBJ2-7 and V is TRBV5-1, with D perhaps being TRBD1 or TRBD2 (6 bases each). Germline V CDR1 and CDR2: SGHRS, YFSETQ. The V gene lost 3 bases and the J gene lost 5 bases, with 15 bases spanning the gap. The CDR3 is 14 amino acids. CDR3 nucleotide sequence: TGCGCCAGCAGCTGGGGGGCGTTGAAGGACGAGCAGTACTTC. This gives the protein CASSWGALKDEQYF. Looking up the rest from reference TRBV5-1 and TRBJ2-7 gives the full variable domain: KAGVTQTPRYLIKTRGQQVTLSCSPISGHRSVSWYQQTPGQGLQFLFEYFSETQRNKGNFPGRFSGRQFSNSRSEMNVSTLELGDSALYLCASSWGALKDEQYFGPGTRLTVT.

To note about this clone: The same CDR3 also results from other DNA sequences found in this sample. The rearrangement uses TRBV7-2 and TRBJ2-7, with 9 bases matching TRBD2. Trimming removed 3 bases from V and 1 base from J; junction bases left unmatched: 1. Germline assignment: CDR1 SGHTA and CDR2 FQGNSA. There are 14 residues in the CDR3. The CDR3 DNA follows: TGTGCCAGCAGCTTGCGGGAGGGATCCTACGAGCAGTACTTC. It is translated as CASSLREGSYEQYF.

This sequence joins TRBV5-4 and TRBJ2-2; 12 positions agree with TRBD2. V was clipped by 4 bases and J by 4 bases; unmatched bases: 11. From germline, CDR1 is SGHNT and CDR2 YYREEE (reference sequence). The CDR3 is 18 residues long. The CDR3 region is CASSPFQSSGRGTGELFF. CDR3 sequence (DNA): TGTGCCAGCAGCCCTTTCCAATCTAGCGGGAGGGGCACCGGGGAGCTGTTTTTT.

The rearrangement uses TRBV28 and TRBJ2-1; a weak D match, TRBD2 (5 bases). Germline V gene data show CDR1 as MDHEN and CDR2 as SYDVKM. Deletions cut 5 bases from V and 2 bases from J, with 22 bases between. The CDR3 is made up of 18 amino acids. As DNA, the CDR3 is TGTGCCAGCAGTCACCCGAGGGCCCTAAAGTTCCCCTACAATGAGCAGTTCTTC. It yields the protein CASSHPRALKFPYNEQFF.

This sequence joins TRBV10-1 and TRBJ2-3; D gene unclear. CDR3 length equals 16 residues. V dropped 5 bases and J dropped 0 bases, with 15 bases sitting between them. Germline CDR1 and CDR2: WNHNN and SYGVQD (reference sequence). The CDR3 DNA is TGCGCCAGCAGTAGTGGCAGGACCATTAGCACAGATACGCAGTATTTT. Its translation is CASSSGRTISTDTQYF.

The V gene is TRBV19, the J gene TRBJ2-2, with TRBD1 identical over 9 bases. V shed 6 bases, J shed 4 bases, and the junction held 6 bases outside the gene matches. The CDR3 totals 15 residues. The germline V gene has CDR1 LNHDA and CDR2 SQIVND (reference sequence). The DNA of the CDR3 is TGTGCCAGTAGACTCCGGGACAGGGTCACCGGGGAGCTGTTTTTT. Amino acid sequence: CASRLRDRVTGELFF.

This chain links TRBV19 with TRBJ1-5; D call uncertain. This CDR3 region has 14 residues. Germline CDR1 reads LNHDA; CDR2 reads SQIVND (reference sequence). Trimming took 7 bases from V and 3 from J, leaving 13 bases between them. CDR3 protein: CASNVRRLNQPQHF. The CDR3, as DNA: TGTGCCAGTAATGTCAGACGGCTCAATCAGCCCCAGCATTTT.

The chain has TRBV28 and TRBJ2-5; TRBD1 is a possible D gene (5 bases). Trimming removed 1 base at V and 5 bases at J, with 26 bases between. This CDR3 is built from 19 residues. Germline CDR1 reads MDHEN; CDR2 reads SYDVKM. Here the CDR3 reads CASSLFPGRVEGARETQYF. Here the CDR3 DNA reads TGTGCCAGCAGTTTATTCCCCGGCCGGGTGGAAGGGGCGCGGGAGACCCAGTACTTC.

The rearrangement joins TRBV19 to TRBJ2-7; tentatively, D is TRBD1 or TRBD2 (5 bases each). V lost 5 bases to trimming and J lost 2 bases, with 22 bases between them. Germline-derived CDR1 and CDR2 are LNHDA and SQIVND (reference sequence). The CDR3 consists of 17 residues. The CDR3 DNA follows: TGTGCCAGTAGTTTAATGGCGAGAGGGACGGGAACCTACGAGCAGTACTTC. Translating gives CASSLMARGTGTYEQYF. Filled out from reference TRBV19 and TRBJ2-7, the complete variable domain reads DGGITQSPKYLFRKEGQNVTLSCEQNLNHDAMYWYRQDPGQGLRLIYYSQIVNDFQKGDIAEGYSVSREKKESFPLTVTSAQKNPTAFYLCASSLMARGTGTYEQYFGPGTRLTVT.

The chain recombines TRBV20-1 with TRBJ2-3; D remains unclear. Trimming took off 7 bases at V and 4 bases at J, with 9 bases between the two ends. The CDR3 runs to 11 residues. The germline V gene has CDR1 DFQATT and CDR2 SNEGSKA (reference sequence). CDR3 in DNA: TGCAGTGGGGGTTTGGCAGATACGCAGTATTTT. Encoded protein: CSGGLADTQYF.

This clone appeared a single time. The V and J genes are TRBV5-1 and TRBJ2-7; tentative D call: TRBD2 (5 bases). CDR1 and CDR2 (germline): SGHRS, YFSETQ. This CDR3 has 13 amino acids. Trimming shortened V by 5 bases and J by 5 bases, and 14 bases separated the two germline ends. The CDR3 bases are TGCGCCAGCAGACCCACGGGGTCCCACGAGCAGTACTTC. Its protein product is CASRPTGSHEQYF.

The chain carries TRBV30 and TRBJ1-1; no clear D. Germline loops: CDR1 GTSNPN, CDR2 SVGIG (reference sequence). Trimming removed 3 bases from V and 3 bases from J, with 8 bases in between. The CDR3 sequence is 12 residues long. The chain's CDR3 is CAWRAGHTEAFF. Here the CDR3 DNA reads TGTGCCTGGAGGGCGGGCCACACTGAAGCTTTCTTT.

V usage is TRBV30 and J usage is TRBJ1-5, with TRBD1 matching 7 bases. Germline V CDR1 and CDR2: GTSNPN, SVGIG (reference sequence). V was pared by 1 base and J by 7 bases, with 7 bases of the junction left unmatched. This CDR3 is built from 14 residues. CDR3 sequence: CAWSAYRGGQPQHF. The CDR3 DNA reads as TGTGCCTGGAGTGCGTACAGGGGAGGGCAGCCCCAGCATTTT.

To note about this clone: This specimen includes other DNA sequences encoding the same CDR3. V gene TRBV28 combines with J gene TRBJ1-1; D gene uncertain. V was cut by 9 bases and J by 9 bases, with 17 bases left in between. Per the germline V gene, CDR1 is MDHEN and CDR2 is SYDVKM. CDR3 size: 12 residues. The CDR3 bases are TGTGCCAGTAGGGCCGGACGGTTAAAAGCTTTCTTT. Amino acids: CASRAGRLKAFF.

The rearrangement links TRBV7-3 to TRBJ2-2; tentatively, D is TRBD1 (6 bases). Germline V lookup: CDR1 SGHTA, CDR2 FQGTGA. The germline V and J ends were trimmed by 4 bases and 6 bases, with 12 bases remaining between them. This CDR3 has 14 amino acids. CDR3 DNA: TGTGCCAGCAGCTCTACAGGGAGCCCCGGGGAGCTGTTTTTT. Amino acid sequence: CASSSTGSPGELFF.

The chain carries TRBV27 and TRBJ2-7; D remains unclear. Germline V CDR1 and CDR2: MNHEY, SMNVEV (reference sequence). The V gene lost 4 bases and the J gene lost 4 bases, with 5 bases spanning the gap. The CDR3 loop spans 11 amino acids. The chain's CDR3 is CASSSSYEQYF. CDR3 in DNA: TGTGCCAGCAGTTCCTCGTACGAGCAGTACTTC.

The chain links TRBV28 to TRBJ1-2; 11 bases fit TRBD1. Germline CDR1 is MDHEN and CDR2 is SYDVKM. The CDR3 contains 15 residues. After removal of 2 bases from V and 4 bases from J, the junction contained 3 bases not matched to a gene. The CDR3 DNA is TGTGCCAGCAGTTTAGAGGGGACAGGGGGCTATGGCTACACCTTC. It encodes CASSLEGTGGYGYTF.

The chain has TRBV2 and TRBJ2-7; D possibly corresponds to TRBD1 (5 bases). The CDR3 is 14 amino acids. Trimming cost V 7 bases and J 2 bases, with 15 bases left between them. CDR1 SNHLY and CDR2 FYNNEI come from the germline V gene. This chain's CDR3 is CASIQTETAYEQYF. The CDR3 bases are TGTGCCAGCATTCAGACAGAGACAGCCTACGAGCAGTACTTC.

This chain joins TRBV21-1 and TRBJ2-4; the table calls TRBD1, which could not be checked here. TRBV21-1 is assigned pseudogene status. This CDR3 has 18 amino acids. The DNA of the CDR3 is TGTGCCAGCAGCAACAAACGACAGGATAAAATAGCCAAAAACATTCAGTACTTC. This gives the protein CASSNKRQDKIAKNIQYF.

The chain couples TRBV30 to TRBJ2-5; 9 bases agree with TRBD1. V gave up 2 bases and J gave up 3 bases; unmatched junction bases: 7. The CDR3 consists of 15 residues. CDR1 is GTSNPN and CDR2 is SVGIG in the germline V gene (reference sequence). The CDR3 is CAWSRGQGSEETQYF. As DNA, the CDR3 is TGTGCCTGGAGTAGGGGACAGGGAAGTGAAGAGACCCAGTACTTC. The full variable domain, rest sourced from reference TRBV30 and TRBJ2-5, is SQTIHQWPATLVQPVGSPLSLECTVEGTSNPNLYWYRQAAGRGLQLLFYSVGIGQISSEVPQNLSASRPQDRQFILSSKKLLLSDSGFYLCAWSRGQGSEETQYFGPGTRLLVL.

The chain recombines TRBV6-1 with TRBJ1-1; D remains unclear. This CDR3 has 15 amino acids. V lost 4 bases, J lost 2 bases, and 14 bases lay in between. Per the germline V gene, CDR1 is MNHNS and CDR2 is SASEGT. The CDR3: CASSAYQGINTEAFF. CDR3 nucleotide sequence: TGTGCCAGCAGTGCTTATCAAGGGATTAACACTGAAGCTTTCTTT.

This chain joins TRBV6-6 and TRBJ1-1; TRBD1 matches at 11 bases. The length of the CDR3 is 15 residues. The germline V gene has CDR1 MNHNY and CDR2 SVGAGI (reference sequence). V dropped 3 bases and J dropped 4; count of bases not matched to a gene: 4. The CDR3 bases are TGTGCCAGCAGTTATCCGGGACAGGGGGGCACTGAAGCTTTCTTT. Residues: CASSYPGQGGTEAFF.

The chain recombines TRBV28 with TRBJ2-1; D is unresolved. This CDR3 spans 11 amino acids. Trimming took off 6 bases at V and 8 bases at J, with 8 bases between the two ends. CDR1 MDHEN and CDR2 SYDVKM come from the germline V gene. In DNA, the CDR3 is TGTGCCAGCAGCCGCTTGGATGAGCAGTTCTTC. Protein sequence: CASSRLDEQFF.

The chain employs TRBV6-6 and TRBJ2-2, with 9 bases that match TRBD2. V dropped 5 bases and J dropped 7; count of bases not matched to a gene: 11. The CDR3 sequence is 16 residues long. From germline, CDR1 is MNHNY and CDR2 SVGAGI (reference sequence). The CDR3 nucleotides are TGTGCCAGCAGTCGTCGACTAGCGGTTGAACTCGGGGAGCTGTTTTTT. It translates to CASSRRLAVELGELFF.